The TCR beta chain under discussion was sequenced for a study of Ad26.COV2.S vaccination and SARS-CoV-2 variants (dated by TCRdb to the early 2020s). Context from the whole study: Donors in the vaccine arm were drawn from COV1001, a multicentre, randomized, double-blind, placebo-controlled phase I-IIa trial testing Ad26.COV2.S in healthy adults. Dosing of Ad26.COV2.S was intramuscular, at either 5x10^10 or 1x10^11 viral particles, delivered as one shot or as two shots spaced 56 days apart. A total of 32 samples were included in the TCR-sequenced set, comprising roughly 20 Ad26.COV2.S vaccine recipients, 5 placebo recipients and 8 SARS-CoV-2 convalescent individuals. Participants in the trial were split at random into five groups of five each, receiving low-dose or high-dose Ad26.COV2.S once or twice, or else placebo on both occasions. Sequencing of the TCRbeta repertoire served to evaluate the specificity and breadth of SARS-CoV-2-reactive T cell receptors following Ad26.COV2.S vaccination. Investigators did not know the trial group allocation while performing experiments and assessing outcomes.

According to the germline V gene, CDR1 reads KGHDR and CDR2 reads SFDVKD. Trimming at the junction amounts to 5 bases on V and 8 bases on J, and the germline ends lie 9 bases apart. The CDR3 spans 12 residues, from the cysteine through the phenylalanine. Just CDR3 DNA is preserved here, 36 bases in frame from base 1. Paper-wide results and their limitations: The study was not powered to compare responses between vaccine doses or regimens. Comparable non-spike TCR breadth was observed between vaccine and placebo recipients, consistent with only spike being contained in the vaccine. Ad26.COV2.S recipients had higher spike-specific TCR breadth than placebo recipients (P = 0.0014). After vaccination, spike-specific CD8+ and CD4+ T cell responses were reported to show substantial breadth. The authors noted that the TCR breadth and depth analyses may have underestimated total T cell responses.

Concerning this clone: Its antigen has not been determined. Qualities for individual bases were not recorded, and no much larger clone is one base off.

TCRbeta CDR3 regions were sequenced with the immunoSEQ Assay. After extraction, genomic DNA underwent amplification by bias-controlled multiplex PCR, followed by high-throughput sequencing. The authors' analysis ran thus. To quantify the absolute abundance of each unique TCRbeta CDR3 region, sequences were collapsed and filtered. T cell fraction was estimated by normalization of TCRbeta template counts to usable DNA, with usable DNA being measured through amplification of reference genes present in all nucleated cells. Repertoire TCRs were annotated as SARS-CoV-2-specific by exact matching of V gene, CDR3 amino acid sequence and J gene to a known reactive TCR set. MIRA supplied the reference SARS-CoV-2 TCR set, which was filtered for enrichment in COVID-19-positive ImmuneCODE repertoires so that public or cross-reactive TCRs were removed. Using the MIRA antigens, annotated TCRs were further analysed by specific ORF or by position within an ORF. Breadth was defined as the number of annotated unique rearrangements divided by the total number of unique productive rearrangements, and depth was defined as the summed frequency of the annotated unique rearrangements. Two-sided Wilcoxon rank-sum tests were used to compare TCR breadth between groups. Held by TCRdb, this immuneACCESS table contains in-frame sequences only and omits some clones. Under half of the omission traces to an unresolved V gene where checked; the cause of the rest is unknown. V and J calls and clone size follow that table, whereas D and trimming were derived from the DNA. The sample table records hundreds of thousands of clones; around 90% of these occur just once. Approximately 1.5% of the sample goes to the ten largest clones.

The treatment or condition label, read with the paper, signifies: around 19 received Ad26.COV2.S at low or high dose, single or two shots; about 5 received placebo; per-sample allocation not given. Repertoires of vaccine and placebo recipients were sequenced from samples taken on day 63 after the first injection. Between 29 July and 7 August 2020, Cohort 1b enrolled about two dozen adults aged 18-55 years at one site in Boston, USA. Ad26.COV2.S consisted of a replication-incompetent adenovirus type 26 vector by which a prefusion-stabilized SARS-CoV-2 spike protein from the original Wuhan strain was expressed.

The chain uses TRBV24-1 and TRBJ2-1, with the D gene call left open. This sequence originates from a person aged 18-60 years who received the Ad26.COV2.S COVID-19 vaccine or a placebo. The sample here was peripheral blood, taken in a trial of Ad26.COV2.S vaccine versus placebo. The DNA sequence reads TGTGCCACCAGTGGGAATTCCGATGAGCAGTTCTTC. Translated, this is CATSGNSDEQFF.